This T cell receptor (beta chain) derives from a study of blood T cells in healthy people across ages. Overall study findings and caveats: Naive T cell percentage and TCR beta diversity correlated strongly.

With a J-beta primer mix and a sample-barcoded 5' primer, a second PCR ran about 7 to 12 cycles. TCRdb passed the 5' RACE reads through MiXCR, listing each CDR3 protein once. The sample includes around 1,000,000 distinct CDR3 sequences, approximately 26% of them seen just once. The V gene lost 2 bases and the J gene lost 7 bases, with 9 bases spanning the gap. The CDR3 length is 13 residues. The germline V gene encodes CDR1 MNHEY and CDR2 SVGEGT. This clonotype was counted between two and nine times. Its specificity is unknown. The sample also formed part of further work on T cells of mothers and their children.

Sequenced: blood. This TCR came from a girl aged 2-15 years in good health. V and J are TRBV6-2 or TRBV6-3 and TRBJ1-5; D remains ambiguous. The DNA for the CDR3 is TGTGCCAGCAGTTACAGGGTGCGGCAGCCCCAGCATTTT. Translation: CASSYRVRQPQHF.